This T cell receptor (beta chain) was retrieved from a study of identical twins listed by TCRdb under 2016. Some background on the complete study: The study deep-sequenced TCR alpha and beta repertoires from monozygotic twins, unrelated adults of various ages and cord blood to test whether fetal clonotypes persist. To rule out contamination, replicate twin experiments were performed at different times with different library preparation protocols. Beyond this particular receptor, the publication reports: Zero-insertion analyses could be partly confounded by invariant T cells such as MAIT and iNKT, though diverse VJ usage argued against such confounding for most clonotypes. Fewer insertions were carried by abundant cord blood beta clonotypes, a similar but weaker trend appeared in young adult naive repertoires, and no such trend appeared in memory repertoires. Because the same donors could not be followed over many years, the conclusions depended on cross-sectional statistical analysis. Excess twin sharing in beta out-of-frame sequences was weaker because fewer shared sequences lowered the signal-to-noise ratio. Compared with coincidental sharing between unrelated individuals, out-of-frame TCR alpha sequences shared between twins had an excess of sequences with low generation probability. In monozygotic twins, out-of-frame TCR alpha sharing was systematically underestimated by recombination models, although the models agreed with sharing between unrelated individuals.

From a lookup of the germline V gene, CDR1 and CDR2 are SGHRS and YFSETQ. Trimming costs V 4 bases and J 5 bases, and their ends lie 16 bases apart. The CDR3 spans 14 residues, from the cysteine through the valine. Here the CDR3 DNA is all that survives: 42 bases in frame from base 1. Only healthy Caucasian donors were included. Miltenyi CD45RO+ enrichment and human naive T-cell isolation kits were used to isolate memory (CD45RO+) and naive T cells from PBMC. There are many counts of this clonotype. Its binding antigen is unknown. No qualities accompany the bases; no much larger clone lies one base away. The protocol used for the library was 5' RACE. Sequenced on an Illumina HiSeq 2000. A universal primer binding site was added through template switching, and the final cDNA carried a unique molecular identifier so that TCR cDNA molecules could be counted accurately. First-strand cDNA for TCR alpha and beta chains was synthesized from specific primers in the conserved constant-segment region. To control for contamination, every cDNA library carried two barcodes: a SMART-Mk sample barcode plus Illumina barcodes. TruSeq adapter sequences, together with Illumina sample barcodes, were added in two successive PCR steps. The TCR alpha and beta cDNA libraries were sequenced on the Illumina HiSeq platform using custom primers. Processing in the source paper ran as follows. Raw reads were processed with MiGEC to extract unique molecular identifiers, and MiXCR was used to determine CDR3 positions. For each individual, recombination models were inferred using an EM algorithm with the repgenHMM and IGoR tools. Shared clonotypes were analyzed with the tcR package in R, and sharing was normalized by the product of cloneset sizes. To study raw recombination free of thymic and clonal selection effects, out-of-frame nonproductive sequences were analyzed. The public reads were reprocessed in TCRdb via fastp at Q25 and MiXCR, keeping in-frame beta chains. Every distinct CDR3 protein forms one entry, paired with its most common genes and DNA. The V and J calls reflect TCRdb's pipeline rather than the authors' work. The sample contains 100,000 to 110,000 distinct CDR3 sequences, 4.5% to 6.5% of them found a single time. The ten biggest clones cover around 12% of the sample.

Recombination joined TRBV5-1 with TRBJ2-7; no D gene can be assigned with confidence. The TCR originated in a woman aged 50 to 60 in good health. The sequenced sample was memory T cells sorted from blood. Reading the label with the study, this specimen's cell subset or site is: CD45RO+ enriched T cells. The DNA is TGCGCCAGCAGCCCCGGAAAACAACGCAACGAGCAGTACGTC. This translates into CASSPGKQRNEQYV.